These T cell receptor beta chains were read from a single sample in a study of blood T cell repertoires in COVID-19. Measured with immunoSEQ multiplex PCR; TCRdb has only the in-frame clones, and not every one. The data show 150,000 to 200,000 clones, around 90% seen once. The specimen sequenced was peripheral blood. These receptors all come from a man aged 45 to 65 with acute or convalescent COVID-19. The CDR3 runs from the conserved cysteine through the conserved F or W. Each record gives: CDR3 protein, CDR3 DNA, D gene, clone size, V gene, J gene. D genes are given only for firm matches. The size field is filled for only some rows; it gives once, few, many or a size class.

CDR3 protein: CASSGGPNQPQHF
CDR3 DNA: TGTGCCAGCTCAGGGGGCCCCAATCAGCCCCAGCATTTT
D gene: -
clone size: -
V gene: TRBV18
J gene: TRBJ1-5

CDR3 protein: CASSRGASNYGYTF
CDR3 DNA: TGCGCCAGCAGCCGGGGGGCGTCGAACTATGGCTACACCTTC
D gene: -
clone size: -
V gene: TRBV5-1
J gene: TRBJ1-2

CDR3 protein: CASSPNNGLAGETQYF
CDR3 DNA: TGTGCCAGCAGCCCAAACAACGGACTAGCGGGAGAGACCCAGTACTTC
D gene: TRBD2
clone size: -
V gene: TRBV7-6
J gene: TRBJ2-5

CDR3 protein: CATQTSGSSSYNEQFF
CDR3 DNA: TGTGCCACCCAGACTAGCGGGAGTAGCTCCTACAATGAGCAGTTCTTC
D gene: TRBD2
clone size: -
V gene: TRBV24-1
J gene: TRBJ2-1

CDR3 protein: CASSPDGDGTYGYTF
CDR3 DNA: TGTGCCAGCTCACCAGACGGAGACGGGACTTATGGCTACACCTTC
D gene: -
clone size: -
V gene: TRBV18
J gene: TRBJ1-2

CDR3 protein: CASSGTGVYGEKLFF
CDR3 DNA: TGTGCCAGCAGTGGGACAGGGGTGTACGGTGAAAAACTGTTTTTT
D gene: TRBD1
clone size: -
V gene: TRBV2
J gene: TRBJ1-4

CDR3 protein: CASRVGTYYGYTF
CDR3 DNA: TGTGCCAGCAGGGTCGGGACTTACTATGGCTACACCTTC
D gene: -
clone size: -
V gene: TRBV6-5
J gene: TRBJ1-2

CDR3 protein: CATSDRHLSEQYF
CDR3 DNA: TGTGCCACCAGTGACCGACACCTTTCTGAGCAGTACTTC
D gene: -
clone size: -
V gene: TRBV24-1
J gene: TRBJ2-7

CDR3 protein: CASSYGASGTEAFF
CDR3 DNA: TGTGCCAGCAGTTACGGCGCGTCGGGCACTGAAGCTTTCTTT
D gene: -
clone size: -
V gene: TRBV6-6
J gene: TRBJ1-1

CDR3 protein: CASSYGGTTGTDTQYF
CDR3 DNA: TGTGCCAGCAGTTACGGCGGTACAACGGGCACAGATACGCAGTATTTT
D gene: -
clone size: -
V gene: TRBV6-5
J gene: TRBJ2-3

CDR3 protein: CASSFLAGSTDTQYF
CDR3 DNA: TGTGCCAGCAGTTTTCTAGCGGGGAGCACAGATACGCAGTATTTT
D gene: TRBD2
clone size: -
V gene: TRBV28
J gene: TRBJ2-3

CDR3 protein: CASIRYGGRGQNTEAFF
CDR3 DNA: TGTGCCAGCATTCGATATGGGGGCAGGGGGCAGAACACTGAAGCTTTCTTT
D gene: TRBD1
clone size: -
V gene: TRBV27
J gene: TRBJ1-1

CDR3 protein: CASSQAPGTSYYEQYF
CDR3 DNA: TGCGCCAGCAGCCAAGCCCCCGGGACTTCATACTACGAGCAGTACTTC
D gene: -
clone size: -
V gene: TRBV4-1
J gene: TRBJ2-7

CDR3 protein: CASSLGLDGETQYF
CDR3 DNA: TGCGCCAGCAGCTTGGGGCTTGACGGGGAGACCCAGTACTTC
D gene: -
clone size: -
V gene: TRBV5-1
J gene: TRBJ2-5

CDR3 protein: CASTDPGGRNTEAFF
CDR3 DNA: TGTGCCAGTACCGACCCGGGGGGACGGAACACTGAAGCTTTCTTT
D gene: -
clone size: -
V gene: TRBV19
J gene: TRBJ1-1

CDR3 protein: CATSSASTSDSSYNEQFF
CDR3 DNA: TGTGCCACCAGCAGTGCTTCCACTAGCGACAGCTCCTACAATGAGCAGTTCTTC
D gene: TRBD2
clone size: -
V gene: TRBV15
J gene: TRBJ2-1

CDR3 protein: CASSHDRGPEAFF
CDR3 DNA: TGTGCCAGCAGTCATGACAGGGGGCCTGAAGCTTTCTTT
D gene: TRBD1
clone size: -
V gene: TRBV12-3/TRBV12-4
J gene: TRBJ1-1

CDR3 protein: CASSQDWQANEKLFF
CDR3 DNA: TGCGCCAGCAGCCAAGATTGGCAGGCGAATGAAAAACTGTTTTTT
D gene: -
clone size: few
V gene: TRBV4-1
J gene: TRBJ1-4

CDR3 protein: CAWIKSRGSASGNTIYF
CDR3 DNA: TGTGCCTGGATTAAGTCGAGGGGGTCAGCCTCTGGAAACACCATATATTTT
D gene: -
clone size: -
V gene: TRBV30
J gene: TRBJ1-3

CDR3 protein: CASSVEGVGGTIYF
CDR3 DNA: TGTGCCAGCAGCGTAGAAGGAGTAGGTGGCACCATATATTTT
D gene: -
clone size: -
V gene: TRBV9
J gene: TRBJ1-3

CDR3 protein: CASGPGQTNQPQHF
CDR3 DNA: TGTGCCAGCGGTCCGGGACAGACCAATCAGCCCCAGCATTTT
D gene: TRBD1
clone size: -
V gene: TRBV27
J gene: TRBJ1-5

CDR3 protein: CASSLGGTGGRNTEAFF
CDR3 DNA: TGTGCCAGCAGCTTGGGTGGGACAGGGGGCCGGAACACTGAAGCTTTCTTT
D gene: TRBD1
clone size: -
V gene: TRBV5-4
J gene: TRBJ1-1

CDR3 protein: CASSFGDTDTQYF
CDR3 DNA: TGTGCCAGCAGTTTCGGAGACACAGATACGCAGTATTTT
D gene: -
clone size: -
V gene: TRBV27
J gene: TRBJ2-3

CDR3 protein: CASSFRDRSHEQFF
CDR3 DNA: TGTGCCAGCAGCTTCCGGGACAGGAGTCATGAGCAGTTCTTC
D gene: TRBD1
clone size: few
V gene: TRBV7-2
J gene: TRBJ2-1

CDR3 protein: CAIWGQGDGYTF
CDR3 DNA: TGTGCCATCTGGGGGCAGGGCGATGGCTACACCTTC
D gene: -
clone size: -
V gene: TRBV28
J gene: TRBJ1-2

CDR3 protein: CASRTQGPDTQYF
CDR3 DNA: TGTGCCAGCAGAACTCAGGGGCCAGATACGCAGTATTTT
D gene: -
clone size: -
V gene: TRBV28
J gene: TRBJ2-3

CDR3 protein: CASRSTFHEQYF
CDR3 DNA: TGTGCCAGCAGATCGACTTTCCACGAGCAGTACTTC
D gene: -
clone size: -
V gene: TRBV27
J gene: TRBJ2-7

CDR3 protein: CASSLTPGQTFREKLFF
CDR3 DNA: TGTGCCAGCAGCTTAACACCGGGACAGACTTTCCGAGAAAAACTGTTTTTT
D gene: TRBD1
clone size: -
V gene: TRBV7-2
J gene: TRBJ1-4

CDR3 protein: CASTLAGNTIYF
CDR3 DNA: TGTGCCAGCACCCTAGCTGGAAACACCATATATTTT
D gene: -
clone size: -
V gene: TRBV12-3/TRBV12-4
J gene: TRBJ1-3

CDR3 protein: CASSELSGAVVRWYF
CDR3 DNA: TGTGCCAGCAGTGAGCTGAGCGGGGCGGTTGTCCGTTGGTATTTT
D gene: TRBD2
clone size: -
V gene: TRBV2
J gene: TRBJ2-3

CDR3 protein: CASSYWTGGSNQPQHF
CDR3 DNA: TGTGCCAGCAGTTACTGGACAGGGGGCAGCAATCAGCCCCAGCATTTT
D gene: TRBD1
clone size: -
V gene: TRBV6-5
J gene: TRBJ1-5

CDR3 protein: CASSEAASGGTGDTQYF
CDR3 DNA: TGTGCCAGCAGTGAAGCGGCTAGCGGGGGTACGGGAGATACGCAGTATTTT
D gene: TRBD2
clone size: -
V gene: TRBV6-1
J gene: TRBJ2-3

CDR3 protein: CASSQDGGAGDPYNEQFF
CDR3 DNA: TGTGCCAGCAGCCAGGACGGAGGAGCGGGAGACCCCTACAATGAGCAGTTCTTC
D gene: TRBD2
clone size: -
V gene: TRBV5-4
J gene: TRBJ2-1

CDR3 protein: CARGTGNSNQPQHF
CDR3 DNA: TGTGCCAGAGGGACAGGCAATAGCAATCAGCCCCAGCATTTT
D gene: TRBD1
clone size: -
V gene: TRBV2
J gene: TRBJ1-5